This record concerns one T cell receptor (beta chain) sequence. What it binds is unknown. This sample is part of a study of T cell responses to AZD1222 COVID-19 vaccine. At the level of the study: Second doses were pooled across both intervals (about 4 or about 12 weeks). The study's findings and limits: Spike-specific TCR depth and breadth grew after two AZD1222 doses. The donor cohort was predominantly white British with a female majority, and clonal diversity may have been underestimated. At 160-218 and 743-854, vaccine-associated CD4 TCRs were dominant, and they spanned spike.

Repertoires were generated with immunoSEQ multiplex PCR, while TCRdb's copy carries only in-frame clones and drops some. Found here are fewer than 130,000 clones, around 93% of them singletons; the top ten hold under 10%. V dropped 3 bases and J dropped 1 base, with 7 bases sitting between them. Germline values: CDR1 SGHRS, CDR2 YFSETQ. The length of the CDR3 is 13 residues. The source material was peripheral blood, sampled on day 0 of AZD1222 vaccination. The chain is built from TRBV5-1 and TRBJ1-1; D gene uncertain. This receptor was taken from an adult in good health. The CDR3 region is CASSSFQNTEAFF. CDR3 in DNA: TGCGCCAGCAGCTCCTTTCAGAACACTGAAGCTTTCTTT.